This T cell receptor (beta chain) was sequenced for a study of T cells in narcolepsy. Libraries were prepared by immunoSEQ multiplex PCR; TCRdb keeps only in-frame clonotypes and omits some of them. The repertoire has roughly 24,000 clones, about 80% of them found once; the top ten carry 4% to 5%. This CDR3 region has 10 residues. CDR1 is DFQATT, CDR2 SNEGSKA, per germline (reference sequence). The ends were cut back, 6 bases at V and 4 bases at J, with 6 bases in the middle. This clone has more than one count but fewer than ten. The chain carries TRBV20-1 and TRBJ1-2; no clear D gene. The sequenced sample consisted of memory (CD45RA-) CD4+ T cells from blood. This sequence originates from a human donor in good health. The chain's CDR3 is CSANSYGYTF. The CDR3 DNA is TGCAGTGCAAACAGCTATGGCTACACCTTC.